A single sample gave rise to the 29 T cell receptor beta chains below, sequenced in a study of blood T cell repertoires in COVID-19. Libraries were prepared by immunoSEQ multiplex PCR; TCRdb keeps only in-frame clonotypes and omits some of them. The data hold under 450,000 clones, with approximately 90% observed a single time. The sample comprised peripheral blood. These receptors originate from a woman aged 50 to 60 with COVID-19, enrolled during active disease.

The V call is TRBV7-9, the J call TRBJ2-7; 8 nucleotides line up with TRBD1. CDR3 length: 15 amino acids. Germline V gives CDR1 SEHNR, CDR2 FQNEAQ (reference sequence). With 6 bases clipped from V and 3 bases from J, the junction kept 10 bases outside the gene matches. The CDR3 nucleotides are TGTGCCAGCAGTCGAGGACAGGGCCGGATCTACGAGCAGTACTTC. Amino acids: CASSRGQGRIYEQYF.

This clone appeared a few times. The chain employs TRBV2 and TRBJ1-4; 9 bases are shared with TRBD1. Per the germline V gene, CDR1 is SNHLY and CDR2 is FYNNEI. J was trimmed by 4 bases and V by 6 bases; bases with no gene match: 6. The CDR3 spans 15 residues. The CDR3 sequence is CASRPDRGGNEKLFF. The CDR3 coding sequence is TGTGCCAGCAGACCCGACAGGGGGGGTAATGAAAAACTGTTTTTT. Full variable domain (rest looked up from reference TRBV2 and TRBJ1-4): EPEVTQTPSHQVTQMGQEVILRCVPISNHLYFYWYRQILGQKVEFLVSFYNNEISEKSEIFDDQFSVERPDGSNFTLKIRSTKLEDSAMYFCASRPDRGGNEKLFFGSGTQLSVL.

This chain joins TRBV10-2 and TRBJ2-3; 7 bases match TRBD2. CDR3 size: 13 residues. V shed 7 bases, J shed 4 bases, and the junction held 5 bases outside the gene matches. Germline V CDR1 and CDR2: WSHSY, SAAADI. CDR3 coding DNA: TGCGCCAGCACGGGCCGGGGGGCAGATACGCAGTATTTT. Protein: CASTGRGADTQYF.

A word on this clone: The identical CDR3 is also encoded by other nucleotide sequences in the sample. The chain links TRBV5-1 to TRBJ1-1; D perhaps matches TRBD1 (6 bases). This CDR3 is built from 13 residues. Germline lookup yields CDR1 SGHRS and CDR2 YFSETQ. The V end was cut by 0 bases, the J end by 6 bases, with 9 bases between. The CDR3 loop reads CASSLAGGAEAFF. The CDR3 coding sequence is TGCGCCAGCAGCTTGGCTGGGGGCGCTGAAGCTTTCTTT.

About this clone itself: The identical CDR3 is also encoded by other nucleotide sequences in the sample. The J gene is TRBJ2-2, the V gene TRBV27, with D perhaps matching TRBD2 (5 bases). V was trimmed by 2 bases and J by 1 base, leaving 5 bases between them. The CDR3 is made up of 14 amino acids. CDR1 and CDR2 (germline): MNHEY, SMNVEV (reference sequence). CDR3 sequence reads: CASSLSGNTGELFF. CDR3 DNA: TGTGCCAGCAGTTTAAGCGGGAACACCGGGGAGCTGTTTTTT.

The CDR3 sequence is CASSQNTSRGLAGGRSYNEQFF. The CDR3 coding sequence is TGTGCCAGCAGCCAAAATACGTCTAGGGGACTAGCGGGGGGTAGATCCTACAATGAGCAGTTCTTC. The chain links TRBV4-2 to TRBJ2-1, with 15 nucleotides matching TRBD2. V lost 2 bases, J lost 1 base, and 15 bases stayed unmatched. Germline V gene lookup returns CDR1 LGHNA and CDR2 YNFKEQ. The CDR3 contains 22 residues.

The chain links TRBV7-8 to TRBJ1-2; D might be TRBD1 (6 bases). The CDR3 extends over 14 amino acids. Germline V gene lookup returns CDR1 SGHVS and CDR2 FQNEAQ. The V gene lost 8 bases and the J gene lost 2 bases, with 15 bases spanning the gap. This CDR3 is CASRPGGENYGYTF. CDR3 bases: TGTGCCAGCCGTCCGGGGGGCGAGAACTATGGCTACACCTTC.

The gene calls are TRBV27 and TRBJ2-3; 8 nucleotides match TRBD1. Germline-derived CDR1 and CDR2 are MNHEY and SMNVEV (reference sequence). Unmatched junction bases numbered 3, after V lost 5 bases and J lost 5 bases. This CDR3 has 13 residues. The CDR3 region is CASSLTGGDTQYF. The DNA of the CDR3 is TGTGCCAGCAGTCTTACAGGGGGAGATACGCAGTATTTT.

This clone was counted a single time. J is TRBJ2-2 and V is TRBV6-5; tentative D call: TRBD2 (6 bases). The CDR3 contains 15 residues. Germline lookup yields CDR1 MNHEY and CDR2 SVGAGI. Trimming removed 6 bases from V and 1 base from J, with 12 bases in between. The CDR3 bases are TGTGCCAGCAGGAGGGACTCCATGAACACCGGGGAGCTGTTTTTT. It yields the protein CASRRDSMNTGELFF.

V usage is TRBV5-1 and J usage is TRBJ1-1, with D maybe TRBD1 (6 bases). Germline CDR1 reads SGHRS; CDR2 reads YFSETQ. Trimming took off 2 bases at V and 1 base at J, with 24 bases between the two ends. The CDR3 runs 19 residues. Written as DNA, the CDR3 is TGCGCCAGCAGCTTAAGGGACAACGGCGGTATGCATGAGAACACTGAAGCTTTCTTT. It codes for CASSLRDNGGMHENTEAFF. The full variable domain, with the rest looked up from reference TRBV5-1 and TRBJ1-1, is KAGVTQTPRYLIKTRGQQVTLSCSPISGHRSVSWYQQTPGQGLQFLFEYFSETQRNKGNFPGRFSGRQFSNSRSEMNVSTLELGDSALYLCASSLRDNGGMHENTEAFFGQGTRLTVV.

V gene TRBV11-3 combines with J gene TRBJ2-1; D is possibly TRBD2 (6 bases). This CDR3 is 14 amino acids long. The germline V and J ends were trimmed by 1 base and 5 bases, with 9 bases remaining between them. The V gene's germline CDR1 is SGHNT and CDR2 YENEEA. The CDR3 nucleotides read TGTGCCAGCAGCTTAGGGAGGGCAAACAATGAGCAGTTCTTC. Protein sequence: CASSLGRANNEQFF.

The chain employs TRBV6-5 and TRBJ1-2; 7 bases map to TRBD1. Germline V gene data show CDR1 as MNHEY and CDR2 as SVGAGI. This CDR3 comprises 13 residues. Trimming at V came to 6 bases and at J to 3 bases, leaving 4 bases not matched to a gene. The CDR3 spells CASRTGLDYGYTF. CDR3 in DNA: TGTGCCAGCAGGACAGGGTTGGACTATGGCTACACCTTC.

The chain carries TRBV7-2 and TRBJ1-4; D possibly corresponds to TRBD1 (5 bases). The CDR3 loop spans 15 amino acids. The V gene's germline CDR1 is SGHTA and CDR2 FQGNSA. The V end was cut by 5 bases, the J end by 2 bases, with 12 bases between. CDR3 in DNA: TGTGCCAGCAGCCTTGATGGGGCGACTAATGAAAAACTGTTTTTT. Amino acids: CASSLDGATNEKLFF. The entire variable domain, with the rest obtained from reference TRBV7-2 and TRBJ1-4, is as follows: GAGVSQSPSNKVTEKGKDVELRCDPISGHTALYWYRQSLGQGLEFLIYFQGNSAPDKSGLPSDRFSAERTGGSVSTLTIQRTQQEDSAVYLCASSLDGATNEKLFFGSGTQLSVL.

The V and J genes are TRBV5-1 and TRBJ2-3, with D tentatively TRBD1 (5 bases). The CDR3 runs 14 residues. The germline V gene encodes CDR1 SGHRS and CDR2 YFSETQ. V lost 0 bases, J lost 4 bases, and 9 bases lay in between. The CDR3 protein is CASSLATGADTQYF. The CDR3 bases are TGCGCCAGCAGCTTGGCCACAGGCGCAGATACGCAGTATTTT.

The chain has TRBV6-5 and TRBJ2-1; TRBD1 matches at 7 bases. CDR1 and CDR2 from the germline V gene are MNHEY and SVGAGI. The CDR3 has 12 amino acids. V lost 6 bases, J lost 8 bases, and 4 bases stayed unmatched. CDR3 loop: CASRTGWDEQFF. In nucleotides, the CDR3 is TGTGCCAGCAGGACAGGGTGGGATGAGCAGTTCTTC.

This clone occurred once. V and J are TRBV19 and TRBJ1-1; 9 bases map to TRBD1. The germline V gene encodes CDR1 LNHDA and CDR2 SQIVND (reference sequence). The length of the CDR3 is 14 residues. V gave up 6 bases and J gave up 3 bases; unmatched junction bases: 5. The CDR3 DNA is TGTGCCAGTAGCCTAACAGGGGGCTACACTGAAGCTTTCTTT. Its translation is CASSLTGGYTEAFF.

This clone was seen only once. The rearrangement links TRBV10-2 to TRBJ1-1; no clear D. This CDR3 spans 12 amino acids. The V gene lost 6 bases and the J gene lost 0 bases, with 5 bases spanning the gap. Germline V gene data show CDR1 as WSHSY and CDR2 as SAAADI. CDR3 region: CASSGVNTEAFF. CDR3 nucleotide sequence: TGCGCCAGCAGCGGGGTGAACACTGAAGCTTTCTTT.

The chain joins TRBV19 to TRBJ2-7, with D possibly being TRBD1 (6 bases). V was cut by 5 bases and J by 1 base, with 15 bases left in between. CDR3 length: 15 residues. Germline values: CDR1 LNHDA, CDR2 SQIVND (reference sequence). This CDR3 is CASSLQDSPSYEQYF. In DNA, the CDR3 is TGTGCCAGTAGTCTGCAGGACAGCCCGTCCTACGAGCAGTACTTC.

The rearrangement uses TRBV30 and TRBJ1-3, with TRBD1 as a possible D gene (6 bases). V lost 1 base to trimming and J lost 0 bases, with 19 bases between them. The CDR3 has 18 amino acids. In germline, CDR1 is GTSNPN, CDR2 SVGIG (reference sequence). DNA of the CDR3: TGTGCCTGGAGTGCCCCAATTGGACAGTTTAGCTCTGGAAACACCATATATTTT. It specifies CAWSAPIGQFSSGNTIYF.

The rearrangement joins TRBV2 to TRBJ1-6; 7 nucleotides align to TRBD1. V lost 6 bases and J lost 8; bases outside the gene matches: 7. The CDR3 covers 14 residues. Germline CDR1 reads SNHLY; CDR2 reads FYNNEI. CDR3 protein: CASSTGAIYSPLHF. CDR3 bases: TGTGCCAGCAGCACAGGGGCTATTTATTCACCCCTCCACTTT.

The V and J genes are TRBV3-1 (or the pseudogene TRBV3-2) and TRBJ1-1; D gene ambiguous. V was cut by 4 bases and J by 4 bases, with 16 bases left in between. The germline CDR1 and CDR2 sequences are LGHDT and YNNKEL (reference sequence). The CDR3 loop spans 15 amino acids. CDR3 amino acids: CASSPYGGEGTEAFF. Here the CDR3 DNA reads TGTGCCAGCAGCCCATACGGCGGGGAGGGCACTGAAGCTTTCTTT.

The CDR3 sequence: CASSPPPWGGVSAFF. Here the CDR3 DNA reads TGTGCCAGCAGCCCCCCTCCATGGGGAGGGGTATCAGCTTTCTTT. The chain is built from TRBV9 and TRBJ1-1, with a possible D match to TRBD1 (5 bases). This CDR3 region has 15 residues. Trimming removed 4 bases from V and 10 bases from J, with 23 bases in between. CDR1 and CDR2 (germline): SGDLS, YYNGEE.

This clone was recorded only once. The gene calls are TRBV5-4 and TRBJ2-5; the D gene is possibly TRBD2 (6 bases). V lost 1 base to trimming and J lost 5 bases, with 18 bases between them. Germline loops: CDR1 SGHNT, CDR2 YYREEE (reference sequence). The CDR3 sequence is 16 residues long. The CDR3 protein is CASSLSAGGSHETQYF. CDR3 bases: TGTGCCAGCAGCTTGAGCGCCGGGGGTTCCCACGAGACCCAGTACTTC.

Notes on this clone: One end of the junction varies from germline; a read error may be responsible. This chain uses TRBV2 with TRBJ2-5; D gene unclear. CDR3 size: 9 residues. Per germline, CDR1 SNHLY and CDR2 FYNNEI. The CDR3, as DNA: TGCGTCTCCCAAGAGACCCAGTACTTC. Protein sequence: CVSQETQYF.

The V gene is TRBV30, the J gene TRBJ1-1, with TRBD1 matching over 8 bases. Looked up from germline, CDR1 is GTSNPN and CDR2 is SVGIG (reference sequence). The V segment lost 7 bases and the J segment 2 bases; nucleotides outside the gene matches: 3. The CDR3 is made up of 12 amino acids. The CDR3 DNA sequence: TGTGCCTTGGACAGGGTAAACACTGAAGCTTTCTTT. Protein: CALDRVNTEAFF.

The gene calls are TRBV2 and TRBJ2-3; 13 bases line up with TRBD2. In germline, CDR1 is SNHLY, CDR2 FYNNEI. This CDR3 has 16 residues. With V trimmed by 6 bases and J by 5 bases, 8 bases remained unmatched. The CDR3 nucleotides are TGTGCCAGCAGGAAACTAGCGGGGGGGCCGGAAGATACGCAGTATTTT. Protein: CASRKLAGGPEDTQYF. Full variable domain (outside the CDR3, taken from reference TRBV2 and TRBJ2-3): EPEVTQTPSHQVTQMGQEVILRCVPISNHLYFYWYRQILGQKVEFLVSFYNNEISEKSEIFDDQFSVERPDGSNFTLKIRSTKLEDSAMYFCASRKLAGGPEDTQYFGPGTRLTVL.

The V call is TRBV30, the J call TRBJ1-2; tentative D call: TRBD1 (6 bases). CDR3 length: 12 amino acids. The V end lost 1 base, the J end lost 5 bases, and 8 bases lay between the germline ends. Germline V gene sequence: CDR1 GTSNPN, CDR2 SVGIG (reference sequence). CDR3 protein: CAWSGTVYGYTF. The CDR3 bases are TGTGCCTGGAGTGGGACAGTATATGGCTACACCTTC.

V and J are TRBV1 and TRBJ2-7; no DNA check was done on the table's D call, TRBD1. TRBV1 is labeled a pseudogene. The CDR3 is 16 amino acids. The CDR3 here is CTSSESRTGSLYEQYF. Here the CDR3 DNA reads TGCACCAGCAGCGAATCGAGAACAGGGAGTCTATACGAGCAGTACTTC.

The J gene is TRBJ1-5, the V gene TRBV3-1 (or the pseudogene TRBV3-2); D not resolved. The CDR3 extends over 13 amino acids. Germline V gene sequence: CDR1 LGHDT, CDR2 YNNKEL (reference sequence). V was pared by 4 bases and J by 5 bases, with 9 bases between. The CDR3 bases are TGTGCCAGCAGCCGCCGCGGGGATCAGCCCCAGCATTTT. Protein sequence: CASSRRGDQPQHF.